The 7 T cell receptor beta chains below all came from one sample that was sequenced in a study of cytomegalovirus exposure and HLA in healthy donors (dated 2017 in TCRdb). The method was the immunoSEQ multiplex PCR assay. The table was pulled from immuneACCESS by TCRdb, which kept in-frame rearrangements only. Such tables lose some clones; where checked, under half of the loss comes from unresolved V genes, and the rest has no known cause. The sample table records hundreds of thousands of clones; around 86% of these occur just once. The top ten constitute under 0.9% of the sample. Source material: PBMCs. These receptors all come from a young woman in good health and CMV-seronegative.

The CDR3 reads CASSQGTGYNQPQHF. CDR3 sequence (DNA): TGCGCCAGCAGCCAAGGGACAGGCTACAATCAGCCCCAGCATTTT. V gene TRBV4-1 combines with J gene TRBJ1-5, with 7 bases aligning to TRBD1. V lost 1 base to trimming and J lost 3 bases; unmatched junction nucleotides: 3. The CDR3 contains 15 residues. Germline loops: CDR1 MGHRA, CDR2 YSYEKL.

This rearrangement joins TRBV29-1 to TRBJ2-1, with TRBD1 matching over 9 bases. This CDR3 spans 15 amino acids. The V gene end was trimmed by 0 bases and the J gene end by 3 bases; junction bases not matched to a gene: 3. Germline CDR1 and CDR2: SQVTM and ANQGSEA. The DNA for the CDR3 is TGCAGCGTTGAAGATGGGACAGGGATCTACAATGAGCAGTTCTTC. Protein sequence: CSVEDGTGIYNEQFF.

In the case of this clone: Given a much more abundant clone one base away, this may be a read error. V and J are TRBV27 and TRBJ1-1; D unresolved. The V and J ends lost 3 bases and 0 bases respectively, with 5 bases between them. Germline V lookup: CDR1 MNHEY, CDR2 SMNVEV (reference sequence). This CDR3 is 13 amino acids long. DNA of the CDR3: TGTGCCAGCAGTTTCACAGTGAACACTGAAGCTTTCTTT. It codes for CASSFTVNTEAFF.

This clone showed up just once. The sample contains more than one DNA sequence encoding this CDR3. The rearrangement links TRBV5-1 to TRBJ2-1, with TRBD1 as a possible D gene (5 bases). Trimming took off 3 bases at V and 1 base at J, with 8 bases between the two ends. CDR1 SGHRS and CDR2 YFSETQ come from the germline V gene. CDR3 size: 14 residues. CDR3 in amino acids: CASSSSGSYNEQFF. In DNA, the CDR3 is TGCGCCAGCAGCTCATCAGGGTCCTACAATGAGCAGTTCTTC.

This clone was counted once. The rearrangement joins TRBV27 to TRBJ1-6, with TRBD1 as a possible D gene (5 bases). The V gene lost 6 bases and the J gene lost 7 bases, with 16 bases spanning the gap. The CDR3 runs to 15 residues. Germline V gene sequence: CDR1 MNHEY, CDR2 SMNVEV (reference sequence). The DNA of the CDR3 is TGTGCCAGCAGACCCCCTTCAGGGAAGAATTCACCCCTCCACTTT. Its protein product is CASRPPSGKNSPLHF.

This clone was observed a single time. The rearrangement joins TRBV27 to TRBJ2-1; possible D gene TRBD2, 6 bases. Trimming removed 5 bases at V and 6 bases at J, with 8 bases between. Germline V gene sequence: CDR1 MNHEY, CDR2 SMNVEV (reference sequence). This CDR3 contains 12 residues. This CDR3 reads CASSPTSNEQFF. In DNA form, the CDR3 reads TGTGCCAGCAGTCCGACTAGCAATGAGCAGTTCTTC.

This clone was recorded a few times. In DNA, the CDR3 is TGTGCCAGCAGTTCGAGGACAGGGGATCAGCCCCAGCATTTT. It codes for CASSSRTGDQPQHF. The chain links TRBV27 to TRBJ1-5; 9 positions agree with TRBD1. The CDR3 extends over 14 amino acids. Germline CDR1 and CDR2: MNHEY and SMNVEV (reference sequence). J gave up 5 bases and V 4 bases, and 3 bases lay outside the gene matches.